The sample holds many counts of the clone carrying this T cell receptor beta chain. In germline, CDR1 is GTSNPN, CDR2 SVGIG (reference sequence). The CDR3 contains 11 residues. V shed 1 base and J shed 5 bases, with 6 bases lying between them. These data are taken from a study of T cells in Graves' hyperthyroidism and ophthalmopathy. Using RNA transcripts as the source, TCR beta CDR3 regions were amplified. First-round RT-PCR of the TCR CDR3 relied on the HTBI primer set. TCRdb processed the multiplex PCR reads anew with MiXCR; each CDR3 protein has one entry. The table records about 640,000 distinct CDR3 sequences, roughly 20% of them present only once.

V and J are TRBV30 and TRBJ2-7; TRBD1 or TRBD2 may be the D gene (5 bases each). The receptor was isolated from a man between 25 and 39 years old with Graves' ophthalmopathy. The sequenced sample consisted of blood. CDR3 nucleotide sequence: TGTGCCTGGAGTGCGGGACACGAGCAGTACTTC. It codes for CAWSAGHEQYF.